These 27 T cell receptor beta chains came from one sample sequenced in a study of blood T cells in healthy people across ages. Primers used in a second PCR of about 7 to 12 cycles were a sample-barcoded 5' primer and a J-beta primer mix. MiXCR, applied by TCRdb to the 5' RACE reads, yields one record per CDR3 protein. Of some 1.1 million distinct CDR3 sequences in the sample, around two fifths were seen once. The specimen sequenced was blood. The origin of the receptors is a man younger than 35 in good health.

The J gene is TRBJ1-1, the V gene TRBV27; TRBD1 is a possible D gene (5 bases). There are 14 residues in the CDR3. The V gene's germline CDR1 is MNHEY and CDR2 SMNVEV (reference sequence). Between the trimmed V and J ends, which lost 4 bases and 4 bases, there was a span of 13 bases. The CDR3 bases are TGTGCCAGCAGTTCCGGGGCGGGAACCACTGAAGCTTTCTTT. It yields the protein CASSSGAGTTEAFF.

This clonotype was detected a few times. The V and J genes are TRBV5-1 and TRBJ1-2; 7 nucleotides align to TRBD1. V was pared by 1 base and J by 8 bases, with 5 bases of the junction left unmatched. The V gene's germline CDR1 is SGHRS and CDR2 YFSETQ. This CDR3 is built from 13 residues. Here the CDR3 DNA reads TGCGCCAGCAGCTTGACAGGGGAGGAAGGCTACACCTTC. Its protein is CASSLTGEEGYTF. Full variable domain (missing parts from reference TRBV5-1 and TRBJ1-2): KAGVTQTPRYLIKTRGQQVTLSCSPISGHRSVSWYQQTPGQGLQFLFEYFSETQRNKGNFPGRFSGRQFSNSRSEMNVSTLELGDSALYLCASSLTGEEGYTFGSGTRLTVV.

This clonotype turned up a few times. The chain combines TRBV20-1 with TRBJ1-2, with D perhaps TRBD1 (6 bases). The CDR3 has 14 amino acids. Germline values: CDR1 DFQATT, CDR2 SNEGSKA (reference sequence). V lost 6 bases and J 6 bases, leaving 20 bases between the germline ends. CDR3 sequence: CSAISRTGTDGYTF. The DNA for the CDR3 is TGCAGTGCCATCAGTCGTACAGGGACGGATGGCTACACCTTC.

Only a few counts were recorded for this clonotype. The chain uses TRBV4-3 and TRBJ2-1; maybe TRBD1 (6 bases). The V gene's germline CDR1 is LGHNA and CDR2 YSLEER. The V end lost 6 bases, the J end lost 6 bases, and 18 bases lay between the germline ends. The CDR3 has 15 amino acids. In DNA, the CDR3 is TGCGCCAGCAGTCGCAGGCACCAGGACAGCAATGAGCAGTTCTTC. It specifies CASSRRHQDSNEQFF.

This clonotype turned up a few times. The chain recombines TRBV27 with TRBJ2-1; TRBD2 aligns across 11 bases. The CDR3 has 17 amino acids. Trimming at V came to 3 bases and at J to 4 bases, leaving 8 bases not matched to a gene. Per germline, CDR1 MNHEY and CDR2 SMNVEV (reference sequence). In DNA form, the CDR3 reads TGTGCCAGCAGTTTCCTACTAATAGCGGGGGGGTACAATGAGCAGTTCTTC. It is translated as CASSFLLIAGGYNEQFF.

The gene calls are TRBV12-1 and TRBJ2-2; the D segment call TRBD2 is taken from the table without a DNA check. TRBV12-1 is a listed pseudogene. The CDR3 has 17 amino acids. DNA of the CDR3: TGTGCCAGCAGCTTTAATAGCGGGGGGGCGTACACCGGGGAGCTGTTTTTT. Translation gives CASSFNSGGAYTGELFF.

This chain uses TRBV12-3 or TRBV12-4 with TRBJ1-4; D possibly corresponds to TRBD1 (6 bases). The V end was cut by 6 bases, the J end by 0 bases, with 11 bases between. The CDR3 is made up of 15 amino acids. In DNA form, the CDR3 reads TGTGCCAGCAGGTCAACAGGGTCAACTAATGAAAAACTGTTTTTT. This translates into CASRSTGSTNEKLFF.

This sequence joins TRBV28 and TRBJ1-1; TRBD1 aligns across 7 bases. Germline V gene data show CDR1 as MDHEN and CDR2 as SYDVKM. With V trimmed by 5 bases and J by 4 bases, 7 bases remained unmatched. There are 14 residues in the CDR3. DNA for the CDR3: TGTGCCAGCAGTCAACCGACAGGGAGCACTGAAGCTTTCTTT. Protein sequence: CASSQPTGSTEAFF.

CDR3 DNA sequence: TGTGCCAGTAGTACTCGGGACATAATCTACGAGCAGTACTTC. Translated, it gives CASSTRDIIYEQYF. V is TRBV19 and J is TRBJ2-7; possible D gene TRBD1, 6 bases. Germline values: CDR1 LNHDA, CDR2 SQIVND (reference sequence). Between the trimmed V and J ends, which lost 4 bases and 3 bases, there was a span of 13 bases. The CDR3 length is 14 residues.

V usage is TRBV11-1 and J usage is TRBJ2-7; no firm D call. Between the trimmed V and J ends, which lost 3 bases and 7 bases, there was a span of 22 bases. Germline V lookup: CDR1 SGHAT, CDR2 FQDESV (reference sequence). The CDR3 totals 16 residues. For the CDR3, the DNA is TGTGCCAGCAGCTTGGTCAGGAGTAGGCCTTACAATGAGCAGTACTTC. Its translation is CASSLVRSRPYNEQYF.

J is TRBJ2-1 and V is TRBV29-1, with D perhaps assigned TRBD1 or TRBD2 (5 bases each). Germline values: CDR1 SQVTM, CDR2 ANQGSEA. The CDR3 has 14 amino acids. With 5 bases removed from V and 0 bases from J, the gap between germline ends came to 11 bases. CDR3 coding DNA: TGCAGCGTTTCCGCAGGGAGCTCCTACAATGAGCAGTTCTTC. It is translated as CSVSAGSSYNEQFF.

This clonotype has at least ten counts. The chain has TRBV4-1 and TRBJ2-1, with 10 bases fitting TRBD2. V shed 2 bases and J 4 bases; nucleotides not matched to a gene: 5. This CDR3 has 16 amino acids. CDR1 is MGHRA and CDR2 is YSYEKL in the germline V gene. CDR3 DNA: TGCGCCAGCAGCCAAACCGGGACTAGCGAGTACAATGAGCAGTTCTTC. Translating gives CASSQTGTSEYNEQFF.

Only a few counts were recorded for this clonotype. CDR3 coding DNA: TGTGCCAGCTCCGCGCGCCTGACTAGCGGGGGGAACGATACGCAGTATTTT. Protein product: CASSARLTSGGNDTQYF. The chain joins TRBV18 to TRBJ2-3, with 13 bases that match TRBD2. The CDR3 totals 17 residues. V shed 6 bases and J 6 bases; nucleotides not matched to a gene: 12. Per germline, CDR1 KGHSH and CDR2 LQKENI.

The V call is TRBV6-2 or TRBV6-3, the J call TRBJ2-2; 13 nucleotides line up with TRBD2. This CDR3 is 18 amino acids long. Germline CDR1 MNHEY, CDR2 SVGEGT. Trimming cost V 6 bases and J 3 bases; bases outside gene matches: 10. CDR3: CASRPPGLAGTYTGELFF. The CDR3 bases are TGTGCCAGCAGACCTCCGGGACTAGCGGGGACTTACACCGGGGAGCTGTTTTTT.

This clonotype was observed a handful of times. The V call is TRBV13, the J call TRBJ1-2; D gene unclear. This CDR3 comprises 15 residues. Germline values: CDR1 PRHDT, CDR2 FYEKMQ (reference sequence). Trimming cost V 0 bases and J 0 bases, with 8 bases left between them. The CDR3 DNA is TGTGCCAGCAGCTTAGGGGACGGTACTAACTATGGCTACACCTTC. It specifies CASSLGDGTNYGYTF.

This chain links TRBV12-3 or TRBV12-4 with TRBJ2-3; 7 positions match TRBD1. The V segment lost 5 bases and the J segment 0 bases; nucleotides outside the gene matches: 14. The CDR3 extends over 18 amino acids. Written as DNA, the CDR3 is TGTGCCAGCAGTCCCTCGACAGGGCTTGGAGTGAGCACAGATACGCAGTATTTT. Its translation is CASSPSTGLGVSTDTQYF.

This clonotype was picked up a small number of times. This chain links TRBV28 with TRBJ2-1; TRBD2 matches 10 bases. This CDR3 spans 17 amino acids. V lost 3 bases and J lost 2; bases outside the gene matches: 7. Germline assignment: CDR1 MDHEN and CDR2 SYDVKM. The CDR3 bases are TGTGCCAGCAGTTTTCTAGCGGGGGAATCCCCCTACAATGAGCAGTTCTTC. Translating gives CASSFLAGESPYNEQFF.

This clonotype showed up just a few times. This rearrangement joins TRBV27 to TRBJ1-2; D is possibly TRBD1 (6 bases). Trimming took 6 bases from V and 7 from J, leaving 15 bases between them. The CDR3 runs to 13 residues. The germline V gene has CDR1 MNHEY and CDR2 SMNVEV (reference sequence). CDR3 bases: TGTGCCAGCAGACCGGGACAAGGACCTGGCTACACCTTC. Translating gives CASRPGQGPGYTF.

The chain employs TRBV7-9 and TRBJ2-1, with a possible D match to TRBD1 (6 bases). V was shortened by 0 bases and J by 9 bases, with 9 bases between the two germline ends. From germline, CDR1 is SEHNR and CDR2 FQNEAQ (reference sequence). The CDR3 sequence is 13 residues long. CDR3 DNA sequence: TGTGCCAGCAGCTTAGCATGGGACACTGAGCAGTTCTTC. Its protein product is CASSLAWDTEQFF.

This clonotype was counted once. The rearrangement uses TRBV3-1 and TRBJ1-5, with no clear D. The CDR3 covers 14 residues. Germline-derived CDR1 and CDR2 are LGHDT and YNNKEL (reference sequence). The V and J ends lost 0 bases and 4 bases respectively, with 7 bases between them. The CDR3 loop reads CASSQDAWNQPQHF. The CDR3 bases are TGTGCCAGCAGCCAAGATGCATGGAATCAGCCCCAGCATTTT.

The V and J genes are TRBV12-3 or TRBV12-4 and TRBJ1-4, with 10 bases that match TRBD1. The CDR3 contains 15 residues. J lost 7 bases, V lost 9 bases, and 11 bases had no gene match. The CDR3 reads CASSPGQGRGEKLFF. DNA of the CDR3: TGTGCCAGTAGTCCGGGACAGGGGCGGGGTGAAAAACTGTTTTTT.

This clonotype showed up many times. The chain combines TRBV7-2 with TRBJ2-5, with no clear D. The CDR3 has 13 residues. Germline V lookup: CDR1 SGHTA, CDR2 FQGNSA. V was clipped by 1 base and J by 1 base, with 4 bases between them. CDR3 DNA: TGTGCCAGCAGCTTAGTAAGCCAAGAGACCCAGTACTTC. Encoded protein: CASSLVSQETQYF.

The genes are TRBV29-1 and TRBJ1-1; 8 bases are shared with TRBD1. After removal of 4 bases from V and 5 bases from J, the junction contained 6 bases not matched to a gene. Germline lookup yields CDR1 SQVTM and CDR2 ANQGSEA. The CDR3 is 13 residues long. The CDR3 coding sequence is TGCAGCGTTGCAAGACAGGGGACAACTGAAGCTTTCTTT. This encodes CSVARQGTTEAFF.

CDR3 in amino acids: CAWSKGIDIYGYTF. CDR3 nucleotide sequence: TGTGCCTGGAGTAAGGGGATTGATATCTATGGCTACACCTTC. The chain combines TRBV30 with TRBJ1-2; a weak D match, TRBD1 (5 bases). CDR1 is GTSNPN and CDR2 is SVGIG in the germline V gene (reference sequence). V shed 2 bases and J shed 4 bases, with 14 bases lying between them. The CDR3 contains 14 residues.

This rearrangement joins TRBV20-1 to TRBJ1-2; 8 bases are a match to TRBD1. Germline-derived CDR1 and CDR2 are DFQATT and SNEGSKA (reference sequence). The length of the CDR3 is 12 residues. V shed 5 bases and J 3 bases; nucleotides not matched to a gene: 2. The CDR3 nucleotides are TGCAGTGCTCAGGGGGCTGACTATGGCTACACCTTC. This gives the protein CSAQGADYGYTF.

Points on this clonotype: It may be a read error: a sequence one base away is much more abundant. The chain carries TRBV20-1 and TRBJ2-5; a possible D gene is TRBD2 (5 bases). The germline gives CDR1 DFQATT, CDR2 SNEGSKA (reference sequence). This CDR3 has 13 residues. CDR3 protein: CSASVGGQEAQYF. The CDR3 DNA reads TGCAGTGCTAGTGTGGGCGGGCAAGAGGCCCAGTACTTC.

This clonotype occurred many times. This sequence joins TRBV20-1 and TRBJ2-1; D is unresolved. The CDR3 consists of 12 residues. CDR1 and CDR2 from the germline V gene are DFQATT and SNEGSKA (reference sequence). The germline V and J ends were trimmed by 4 bases and 7 bases, with 11 bases remaining between them. CDR3: CSATPERNEQFF. The CDR3, as DNA: TGCAGTGCTACCCCTGAAAGGAATGAGCAGTTCTTC.